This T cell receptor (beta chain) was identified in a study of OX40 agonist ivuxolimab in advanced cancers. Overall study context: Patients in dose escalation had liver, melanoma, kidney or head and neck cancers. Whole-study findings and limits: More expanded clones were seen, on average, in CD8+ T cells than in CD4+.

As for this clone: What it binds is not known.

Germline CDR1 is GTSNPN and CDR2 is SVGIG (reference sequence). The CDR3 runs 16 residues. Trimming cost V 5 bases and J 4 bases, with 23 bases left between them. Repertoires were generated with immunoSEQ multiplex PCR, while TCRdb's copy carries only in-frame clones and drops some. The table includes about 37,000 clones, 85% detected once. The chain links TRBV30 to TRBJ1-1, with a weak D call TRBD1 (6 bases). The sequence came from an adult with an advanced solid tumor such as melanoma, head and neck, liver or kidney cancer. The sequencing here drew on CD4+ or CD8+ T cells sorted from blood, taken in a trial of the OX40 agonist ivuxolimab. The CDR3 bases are TGTGCCTGGGCCCCTAGCCGGGGGCGGATTAGCACTGAAGCTTTCTTT. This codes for CAWAPSRGRISTEAFF.